Listed below are T cell receptor beta chains from one sample, sequenced in a study of blood T cell repertoires in COVID-19. Libraries were prepared by immunoSEQ multiplex PCR; TCRdb keeps only in-frame clonotypes and omits some of them. Of about 84,000 clones in the sample, around four fifths were seen once. Source material: peripheral blood. The source of these receptors is an elderly man with active or convalescent COVID-19. The CDR3 runs from the conserved cysteine through the conserved F or W. A D gene is named only where the DNA matches it firmly. Size values are once, few and many counts, or a class for expanded clones, and some rows have none.

>TRBJ2-3|.|TRBV28|TRBD2
TGTGCCAGCAGTTTAGGTAGCGGGAGGGCTAAGATAATAGGAGATACGCAGTATTTT
CASSLGSGRAKIIGDTQYF
>TRBJ1-1|.|TRBV7-6|.
TGTGCCAGCAGCTTACGGGAAGTGAACACTGAAGCTTTCTTT
CASSLREVNTEAFF
>TRBJ2-1|.|TRBV27|.
TGTGCCAGCAGTCACCCCTCCCACGGGGAGCAGTTCTTC
CASSHPSHGEQFF
>TRBJ1-4|.|TRBV5-4|TRBD1
TGTGCCAGCAGCCGGCGGGGACAGGGAGGGGAAAAACTGTTTTTT
CASSRRGQGGEKLFF
>TRBJ1-1|.|TRBV6-5|TRBD1
TGTGCCAGCAGTCTACGACAGGGGCTGAACACTGAAGCTTTCTTT
CASSLRQGLNTEAFF
>TRBJ1-3|.|TRBV12-5|.
TGTGCTAGTGGTTTGGGAGGCTCTGGAAACACCATATATTTT
CASGLGGSGNTIYF
>TRBJ2-5|.|TRBV5-4|TRBD1
TGTGCCAGCAGAGTTGGGACAGCGCAAGAGACCCAGTACTTC
CASRVGTAQETQYF
>TRBJ2-2|.|TRBV18|.
TGTGCCAGCAACCCTCCGGGACAGAACACCGGGGAGCTGTTTTTT
CASNPPGQNTGELFF
>TRBJ2-7|few|TRBV4-2|.
TGTGCCAGCAGCCAAGATGTCGGTGGCGAGCAGTACTTC
CASSQDVGGEQYF
>TRBJ2-7|.|TRBV3-1/TRBV3-2|.
TGTGCCAGCAGCCAAGATTCGAGTTCCCGGGAGCAGTACTTC
CASSQDSSSREQYF
>TRBJ2-7|.|TRBV19|.
TGTGCCAGTAGTATTTCAGACATTCCGTCCAACGAGCAGTACTTC
CASSISDIPSNEQYF
>TRBJ2-7|.|TRBV3-1/TRBV3-2|.
TGTGCCAGCAGCCCGCCCCGTACCAGACAGTCCTACGAGCAGTACTTC
CASSPPRTRQSYEQYF
>TRBJ2-1|few|TRBV3-1/TRBV3-2|.
TGTGCCAGCAGCCAAGACTCCAGAGGGTGGCAGTTCTTC
CASSQDSRGWQFF
>TRBJ1-1|.|TRBV5-1|.
TGCGCCAGCAGCTTGGGGACAGTCCAAATGGGGACTGAAGCTTTCTTT
CASSLGTVQMGTEAFF
>TRBJ2-7|.|TRBV7-2|.
TGTGCCAGCAGCTTAGGAGTGGCGGCTTCCTACGAGCAGTACTTC
CASSLGVAASYEQYF
>TRBJ2-7|.|TRBV28|.
TGTGCCAGCAGTCTTGGGACTCTCTCCTACGAGCAGTACTTC
CASSLGTLSYEQYF
>TRBJ1-2|.|TRBV19|.
TGTGCCAGTAGTTTGACAGTCCTCTATGGCTACACCTTC
CASSLTVLYGYTF
>TRBJ2-7|few|TRBV6-2/TRBV6-3|TRBD1
TGTGCCAGCAGTTACCTCCTAGGACAGGGACCCTACGAGCAGTACTTC
CASSYLLGQGPYEQYF
>TRBJ1-1|.|TRBV5-1|.
TGCGCCAGCAGCTTAAACGGTCCTAACACTGAAGCTTTCTTT
CASSLNGPNTEAFF
>TRBJ1-2|.|TRBV27|.
TGTGCCAGCATCGATGGCTACACCTTC
CASIDGYTF